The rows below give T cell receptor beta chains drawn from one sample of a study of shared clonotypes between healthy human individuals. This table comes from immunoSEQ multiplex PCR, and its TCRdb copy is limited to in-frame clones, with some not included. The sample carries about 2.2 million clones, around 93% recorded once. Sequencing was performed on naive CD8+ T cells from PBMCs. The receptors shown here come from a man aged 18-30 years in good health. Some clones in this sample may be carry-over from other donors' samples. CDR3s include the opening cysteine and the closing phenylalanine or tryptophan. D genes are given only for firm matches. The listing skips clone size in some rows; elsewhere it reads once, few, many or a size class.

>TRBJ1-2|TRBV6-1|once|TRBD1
TGTGCCAGCAGTGAAAACAGGGGGCGAGGCTACACCTTC
CASSENRGRGYTF
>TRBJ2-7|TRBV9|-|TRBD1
TGTGCCAGCAGCGCTGGGGACAGTGACTACGAGCAGTACTTC
CASSAGDSDYEQYF
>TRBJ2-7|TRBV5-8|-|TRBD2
TGTGCCAGCAGAAGTAGCGGGAACTTCTACGAGCAGTACTTC
CASRSSGNFYEQYF
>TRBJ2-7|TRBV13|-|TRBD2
TGTGCCAGCAGCTTACGCTCGGCGGGAGTAGGCAACGAGCAGTACTTC
CASSLRSAGVGNEQYF
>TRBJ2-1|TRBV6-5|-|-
TGTGCCAGCACCCCCGGGCGGGCCTCCTACAATGAGCAGTTCTTC
CASTPGRASYNEQFF
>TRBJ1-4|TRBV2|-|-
TGTGCCAGCAGGGAGCTGACAGGCTTAAATGAAAAACTGTTTTTT
CASRELTGLNEKLFF
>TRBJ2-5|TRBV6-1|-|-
TGTGCCAGCAGGGGCCTCGGAGGGGAGACCCAGTACTTC
CASRGLGGETQYF
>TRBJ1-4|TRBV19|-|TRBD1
TGTGCCAGTAGTGATCTTGGGACAGGGGATGAAAAACTGTTTTTT
CASSDLGTGDEKLFF
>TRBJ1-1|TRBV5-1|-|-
TGCGCCAGCAGCTTGTATCTATTTCGCGCTGAAGCTTTCTTT
CASSLYLFRAEAFF
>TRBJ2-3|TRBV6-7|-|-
TGTGCCAGCAAACCAGACTCTAGCACAGATACGCAGTATTTT
CASKPDSSTDTQYF
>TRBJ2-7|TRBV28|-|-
TGTGCCAGCAGTTTTCATTCTGCACCCTACGAGCAGTACTTC
CASSFHSAPYEQYF
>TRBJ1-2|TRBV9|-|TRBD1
TGTGCCAGCAGCGTAGCTGACAGGGCCTATGGCTACACCTTC
CASSVADRAYGYTF
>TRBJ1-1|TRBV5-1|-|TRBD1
TGCGCCAGCAGCCTTCCCAGGGGGAGGGCGGACACTGAAGCTTTCTTT
CASSLPRGRADTEAFF
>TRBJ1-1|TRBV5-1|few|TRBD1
TGCGCCAGCAGCCTGTGGGGACAGAGGAACACTGAAGCTTTCTTT
CASSLWGQRNTEAFF
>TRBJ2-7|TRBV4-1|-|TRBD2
TGCGCCAGCAGCCATCTGACTAGCGGACCCGCCTACGAGCAGTACTTC
CASSHLTSGPAYEQYF
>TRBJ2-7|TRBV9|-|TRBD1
TGTGCCAGCAGCCTTACCGGGACAGGGGCCTACGAGCAGTACTTC
CASSLTGTGAYEQYF
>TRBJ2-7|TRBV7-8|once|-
TGTGCCAGCAGCTTTGGCCCGTCGAAAAACTACGAGCAGTACTTC
CASSFGPSKNYEQYF
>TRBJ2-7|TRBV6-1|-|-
TGTGCCAGCAGTGGTGTATCGGGAGTCTACGAGCAGTACTTC
CASSGVSGVYEQYF